The clone carrying this T cell receptor beta chain was counted only a few times. Its antigen is not known. Amplification yielded TCR beta CDR3 regions, with RNA transcripts as the source. First-round RT-PCR targeting the TCR CDR3 was performed with the HTBI primer set. TCRdb redid the calling of the multiplex PCR reads with MiXCR, one entry per CDR3 protein. The table lists 490,000 or so distinct CDR3 sequences, under 25% of them singletons. The sample comes from a study of T cells in Graves' hyperthyroidism and ophthalmopathy. Study-wide results and limits: Ophthalmopathy was predicted by the model a median of roughly 6.6 months ahead of onset.

Patients affected by ophthalmopathy presented a Clinical Activity Score of at least 3, a NOSPECS grade of at least 4, and disease duration below 3 months. Uncontrolled infection, other autoimmune disease, pregnancy or lactation excluded patients. The V end was cut by 1 base, the J end by 3 bases, with 4 bases between. Germline values: CDR1 DFQATT, CDR2 SNEGSKA (reference sequence). The CDR3 consists of 11 residues. The receptor was derived from a woman in her 70s with Graves' ophthalmopathy. The rearrangement uses TRBV20-1 and TRBJ2-7; D unresolved. The sample was blood. The CDR3 here is CSARGNYEQYF. The CDR3, as DNA: TGCAGTGCTAGAGGTAACTACGAGCAGTACTTC.